Shown below are 3 T cell receptor beta chains from a single sample sequenced in a study of cytotoxic CD8 clonotypes in ibrutinib-treated CLL. Measured with immunoSEQ multiplex PCR; TCRdb has only the in-frame clones, and not every one. The sample contains 60,000 to 75,000 clones, about nine tenths of which appear only once. Sequenced here: PBMCs, sampled after 12 months of ibrutinib treatment. These receptors were taken from a human donor with chronic lymphocytic leukemia.

The CDR3 DNA is TGTGCCAGCAGCTTGAGGACTAGCGGGGGTAGAGCCTACAATGAGCAGTTCTTC. Amino acid sequence: CASSLRTSGGRAYNEQFF. The chain carries TRBV7-2 and TRBJ2-1; TRBD2 matches at 13 bases. After removal of 3 bases from V and 2 bases from J, the junction contained 7 bases not matched to a gene. Germline lookup yields CDR1 SGHTA and CDR2 FQGNSA. This CDR3 region has 18 residues. Together with reference TRBV7-2 and TRBJ2-1, the CDR3 gives the full variable domain: GAGVSQSPSNKVTEKGKDVELRCDPISGHTALYWYRQSLGQGLEFLIYFQGNSAPDKSGLPSDRFSAERTGGSVSTLTIQRTQQEDSAVYLCASSLRTSGGRAYNEQFFGPGTRLTVL.

The gene calls are TRBV5-1 and TRBJ2-5, with no clear D. Germline values: CDR1 SGHRS, CDR2 YFSETQ. This CDR3 region has 13 residues. Deletions cut 2 bases from V and 5 bases from J, with 10 bases between. CDR3 nucleotide sequence: TGCGCCAGCAGCTTTTACCAACGCGAGACCCAGTACTTC. Amino acids: CASSFYQRETQYF.

This clone was recorded a few times. This chain connects TRBV5-1 to TRBJ2-7; TRBD2 matches 9 bases. The CDR3 consists of 14 residues. With V trimmed by 0 bases and J by 4 bases, 2 bases remained unmatched. CDR1 and CDR2 (germline): SGHRS, YFSETQ. The CDR3 here is CASSLALAGYEQYF. CDR3 coding DNA: TGCGCCAGCAGCTTGGCCCTAGCGGGGTACGAGCAGTACTTC.